This T cell receptor beta chain was captured by sequencing in a study of tissue T cells after allogeneic stem cell transplantation. In germline, CDR1 is SGHND, CDR2 FRSKSL. The ends lost 5 bases at V and 7 bases at J; junction bases unmatched: 4. The CDR3 contains 12 residues. This clone was found a few times. Its antigen is not known. Any gene name here is a mouse gene name. The read terminates 1 residue before the CDR3 end, so the remaining end is supplied by the germline J gene. Assay used: immunoSEQ multiplex PCR; TCRdb lists only in-frame clones, some missing. The sample records 7,500 or so clones, approximately 55% being singletons. Study observations and caveats: Few T cell clones were shared across patients, but motif clusters showed tissue-specific shared signatures. TCR repertoires tracked anatomic similarity, regardless of disease or transplant status.

Time point in this sample: mouse harvest day 7 after allogeneic transplant. Tail vein injection delivered 10^7 T-cell-depleted bone marrow cells and 10^6 splenic CD5+ T cells. Tissues came from B6→BALB/c major-mismatch GVHD mice at day 7 or 14. V and J are TRBV15 and TRBJ2-7; TRBD1 matches 8 bases. This sequence originates from a female BALB/c mouse given C57BL/6 T cells with graft-versus-host disease after an allogeneic hematopoietic cell transplant. Sequences were obtained from lymph node tissue. The DNA read from the CDR3 is TGTGCCAGCAGTCTCGACAGGGGCGAACAGTAC. Amino acid sequence: CASSLDRGEQY. The entire CDR3 is CASSLDRGEQYF. Drawing the rest from reference TRBV15 and TRBJ2-7, the complete variable domain is DAGVTQTPRHEVAEKGQTIILKCEPVSGHNDLFWYRQTKIQGLELLSYFRSKSLMEDGGAFKDRFKAEMLNSSFSTLKIQPTEPKDSAVYLCASSLDRGEQYFGPGTRLTVL.